These 10 T cell receptor beta chains were all obtained from the same sample, sequenced in a study of T cell repertoires in cytomegalovirus infection. TCRdb re-derived calls from the reads in MiXCR, one entry per CDR3 protein. The table records 900,000 to 950,000 distinct CDR3 sequences, roughly 30% of them present only once. No antigen is known for these receptors. The sample consisted of cultured CD8+ T cells from PBMCs, taken from culture after CMV antigen stimulation. The receptors were gathered from a human donor in good health (CMV status not recorded). Some clones in this sample may be carry-over from other donors' samples.

This clonotype was picked up a small number of times. The chain couples TRBV7-8 to TRBJ2-7; TRBD1 agrees at 12 bases. The CDR3 contains 15 residues. V lost 1 base, J lost 7 bases, and 5 bases stayed unmatched. Looked up from germline, CDR1 is SGHVS and CDR2 is FQNEAQ. CDR3 residues: CASSLGGTGGLEQYV. CDR3 DNA sequence: TGTGCCAGCAGCTTAGGAGGGACAGGGGGCTTAGAGCAGTACGTC.

This clonotype came up many times. The V call is TRBV7-8, the J call TRBJ1-1; possibly TRBD1 for D (6 bases). Germline CDR1 and CDR2: SGHVS and FQNEAQ. With 5 bases removed from V and 4 bases from J, the gap between germline ends came to 17 bases. The CDR3 has 15 residues. CDR3 loop: CASSPLWGAGTEAFF. Written as DNA, the CDR3 is TGTGCCAGCAGCCCCCTTTGGGGGGCCGGCACTGAAGCTTTCTTT.

This chain links TRBV12-3 or TRBV12-4 with TRBJ1-5; D possibly corresponds to TRBD1 (6 bases). V was pared by 2 bases and J by 7 bases, with 21 bases between. The CDR3 sequence is 17 residues long. The CDR3 loop reads CASSLIRGASGVQPQHF. The CDR3 DNA reads TGTGCCAGCAGTTTAATTCGGGGTGCTTCAGGGGTCCAGCCCCAGCATTTT.

The J gene is TRBJ1-5, the V gene TRBV27; TRBD1 matches at 7 bases. Germline V gives CDR1 MNHEY, CDR2 SMNVEV (reference sequence). The CDR3 consists of 15 residues. With V trimmed by 11 bases and J by 1 base, 11 bases remained unmatched. The CDR3 spells CAGAGDRVSNQPQHF. As DNA, the CDR3 is TGTGCCGGAGCGGGCGACAGGGTGAGCAATCAGCCCCAGCATTTT.

This clonotype was detected a few times. The chain links TRBV2 to TRBJ2-7; D is unresolved. Trimming took 7 bases from V and 3 from J, leaving 10 bases between them. Looked up from germline, CDR1 is SNHLY and CDR2 is FYNNEI. The CDR3 consists of 12 residues. The CDR3 DNA reads TGTGCCAGCATCACACGGGTCTACGAGCAGTACTTC. Residues: CASITRVYEQYF.

Note on this clonotype: The junction does not match germline at one end; this may be a read error. The chain recombines TRBV7-8 with TRBJ2-3; the D is unclear. Germline CDR1 reads SGHVS; CDR2 reads FQNEAQ. The CDR3 is 15 residues long. CDR3 region: CPSSRRGPSTDTQYF. Written as DNA, the CDR3 is TGTCCCAGCAGTCGTAGAGGTCCTAGCACAGATACGCAGTATTTT.

The sample holds a few counts of this clonotype. V and J are TRBV5-4 and TRBJ2-3; D possibly corresponds to TRBD2 (5 bases). Trimming cost V 3 bases and J 0 bases, with 17 bases left between them. Germline assignment: CDR1 SGHNT and CDR2 YYREEE (reference sequence). This CDR3 comprises 17 residues. CDR3: CASSSPGIGISTDTQYF. The CDR3 coding sequence is TGTGCCAGCAGCTCGCCCGGAATCGGGATTAGCACAGATACGCAGTATTTT.

The chain combines TRBV5-5 with TRBJ2-3; 8 nucleotides match TRBD1. The CDR3 sequence is 15 residues long. In germline, CDR1 is SGHKS, CDR2 YYEKEE (reference sequence). With V trimmed by 3 bases and J by 1 base, 4 bases remained unmatched. CDR3 nucleotide sequence: TGTGCCAGCAGCTATGGACAGGGCCGCACAGATACGCAGTATTTT. This translates into CASSYGQGRTDTQYF.

This clonotype occurred many times. The chain uses TRBV7-8 and TRBJ2-7; D is possibly TRBD2 (5 bases). The V and J ends lost 1 base and 7 bases respectively, with 8 bases between them. CDR3 size: 12 residues. CDR1 and CDR2 (germline): SGHVS, FQNEAQ. CDR3 loop: CASSLGTLEQYV. The CDR3 DNA follows: TGTGCCAGCAGCTTAGGGACTTTGGAGCAGTACGTC.

A few counts support this clonotype. This rearrangement joins TRBV12-3 or TRBV12-4 to TRBJ1-2; D is undetermined. The CDR3 covers 14 residues. V was trimmed by 1 base and J by 6 bases, leaving 12 bases between them. The CDR3 bases are TGTGCCAGCAGTTTAGGTCGCGGGTTCAATGGCTACACCTTC. Its protein product is CASSLGRGFNGYTF.